Following are 21 T cell receptor beta chains from one sample sequenced in a study of blood T cells in healthy people across ages. With a J-beta primer mix and a sample-barcoded 5' primer, a second PCR ran roughly 7 to 11 cycles. A single record per CDR3 protein comes from TCRdb applying MiXCR to the 5' RACE reads. The sample carries about a million distinct CDR3 sequences, about 44% recorded once. The sequenced sample was blood. These receptor sequences come from a man aged 25-40 years in good health.

The chain couples TRBV4-3 to TRBJ2-3; D not certain. Germline-derived CDR1 and CDR2 are LGHNA and YSLEER. Trimming took 1 base from V and 1 from J, leaving 12 bases between them. The CDR3 runs 16 residues. CDR3 DNA sequence: TGCGCCAGCAGCCAAGTCCCAATAAGTGGCACAGATACGCAGTATTTT. Its translation: CASSQVPISGTDTQYF.

The rearrangement links TRBV3-1 to TRBJ1-1; D possibly corresponds to TRBD1 (5 bases). V was shortened by 0 bases and J by 3 bases, with 11 bases between the two germline ends. This CDR3 is 15 amino acids long. The germline gives CDR1 LGHDT, CDR2 YNNKEL (reference sequence). DNA for the CDR3: TGTGCCAGCAGCCAAGATACCAGGGCACACACTGAAGCTTTCTTT. Its protein is CASSQDTRAHTEAFF. The whole variable domain, remainder taken from reference TRBV3-1 and TRBJ1-1, is DTAVSQTPKYLVTQMGNDKSIKCEQNLGHDTMYWYKQDSKKFLKIMFSYNNKELIINETVPNRFSPKSPDKAHLNLHINSLELGDSAVYFCASSQDTRAHTEAFFGQGTRLTVV.

The chain carries TRBV12-3 or TRBV12-4 and TRBJ2-7; TRBD1 aligns across 7 bases. The CDR3 sequence is 15 residues long. Trimming removed 5 bases from V and 0 bases from J; junction bases left unmatched: 7. DNA for the CDR3: TGTGCCAGCAGTCCGGGACAGACAATCTCCTACGAGCAGTACTTC. Translation gives CASSPGQTISYEQYF.

V is TRBV7-8 and J is TRBJ1-2, with 7 bases fitting TRBD1. The germline gives CDR1 SGHVS, CDR2 FQNEAQ. This CDR3 comprises 17 residues. Trimming took 5 bases from V and 6 from J; bases not matched to a gene: 18. CDR3 protein: CASSLGLGTERPHGYTF. CDR3 in DNA: TGTGCCAGCAGCCTAGGGCTAGGGACAGAGCGCCCACATGGCTACACCTTC.

The CDR3 reads CASSYDPLGGNEQFF. The DNA for the CDR3 is TGTGCCAGCAGTTACGACCCGCTCGGAGGGAATGAGCAGTTCTTC. The gene calls are TRBV6-5 and TRBJ2-1, with a tentative D call TRBD2 (6 bases). Germline V gene lookup returns CDR1 MNHEY and CDR2 SVGAGI. The CDR3 has 15 residues. Deletions cut 2 bases from V and 7 bases from J, with 15 bases between.

This chain connects TRBV5-1 to TRBJ2-3, with 7 nucleotides matching TRBD1. V shed 0 bases and J 2 bases; nucleotides not matched to a gene: 3. Germline-derived CDR1 and CDR2 are SGHRS and YFSETQ. This CDR3 contains 15 residues. CDR3 amino acids: CASSLGGQYTDTQYF. In nucleotides, the CDR3 is TGCGCCAGCAGCTTGGGGGGACAGTACACAGATACGCAGTATTTT.

This clonotype was picked up a small number of times. The V gene is TRBV29-1, the J gene TRBJ2-3, with 7 bases fitting TRBD1. V dropped 5 bases and J dropped 0; count of bases not matched to a gene: 5. Germline V gene lookup returns CDR1 SQVTM and CDR2 ANQGSEA. There are 14 residues in the CDR3. The CDR3 protein is CSVTDRTSTDTQYF. The CDR3 coding sequence is TGCAGCGTTACGGACAGGACTAGCACAGATACGCAGTATTTT.

This chain joins TRBV5-1 and TRBJ1-1; 10 bases map to TRBD1. J gave up 4 bases and V 3 bases, and 3 bases lay outside the gene matches. The CDR3 consists of 14 residues. Per germline, CDR1 SGHRS and CDR2 YFSETQ. DNA of the CDR3: TGCGCCAGCAGCTATGGGACAGGGGCCACTGAAGCTTTCTTT. Translating gives CASSYGTGATEAFF.

This rearrangement joins TRBV15 to TRBJ1-2; D not resolved. The CDR3 spans 13 residues. Between the trimmed V and J ends, which lost 0 bases and 6 bases, there was a span of 8 bases. The germline V gene encodes CDR1 LNHNV and CDR2 YYDKDF (reference sequence). CDR3 in amino acids: CATSRDFLDGYTF. For the CDR3, the DNA is TGTGCCACCAGCAGAGATTTTCTAGATGGCTACACCTTC.

This clonotype occurred a few times. The V call is TRBV20-1, the J call TRBJ1-6; possibly TRBD1 for D (5 bases). V gave up 1 base and J gave up 10 bases, with 11 bases separating them. This CDR3 is 13 amino acids long. Germline-derived CDR1 and CDR2 are DFQATT and SNEGSKA (reference sequence). The chain's CDR3 is CSARVGDGSPLHF. The CDR3 coding sequence is TGCAGTGCTAGAGTGGGGGACGGATCACCCCTCCACTTT.

This clonotype was counted only a few times. The chain uses TRBV7-9 and TRBJ2-5, with D hard to call. The V gene's germline CDR1 is SEHNR and CDR2 FQNEAQ (reference sequence). This CDR3 is 13 amino acids long. V was pared by 5 bases and J by 6 bases, with 13 bases between. Here the CDR3 DNA reads TGTGCCAGCAGCCCGGACCCCGGCAAGACCCAGTACTTC. Translation gives CASSPDPGKTQYF.

This clonotype was counted a few times. The chain is built from TRBV14 and TRBJ2-3, with no clear D. CDR1 is SGHDN, CDR2 FVKESK, per germline. This CDR3 region has 18 residues. Trimming cost V 0 bases and J 5 bases, with 21 bases left between them. CDR3 region: CASSQDYGSTLSRDTQYF. The CDR3 nucleotides are TGTGCCAGCAGCCAAGATTACGGGTCCACTCTATCTCGAGATACGCAGTATTTT.

The genes are TRBV27 and TRBJ1-6, with D hard to call. The CDR3 spans 16 residues. Germline loops: CDR1 MNHEY, CDR2 SMNVEV (reference sequence). Trimming shortened V by 6 bases and J by 0 bases, and 12 bases separated the two germline ends. The CDR3 coding sequence is TGTGCCAGCAGCTCCCATTCTGGCTCCTATAATTCACCCCTCCACTTT. Its protein product is CASSSHSGSYNSPLHF.

V is TRBV5-5 and J is TRBJ1-2; D unclear. The V and J ends lost 1 base and 6 bases respectively, with 13 bases between them. Germline V gene sequence: CDR1 SGHKS, CDR2 YYEKEE (reference sequence). This CDR3 is built from 14 residues. DNA for the CDR3: TGTGCCAGCAGCTTGATCCCGGCGGAGCATGGCTACACCTTC. Protein product: CASSLIPAEHGYTF.

The chain has TRBV11-2 and TRBJ2-2, with 9 bases lining up with TRBD1. This CDR3 has 15 amino acids. CDR1 and CDR2 (germline): SGHAT, FQNNGV. The ends lost 4 bases at V and 6 bases at J; junction bases unmatched: 6. For the CDR3, the DNA is TGTGCCAGCAGCTCTAGACAGGGGGGGGCCGGGGAGCTGTTTTTT. Protein: CASSSRQGGAGELFF.

In this sample, this clonotype turned up a few times. The rearrangement joins TRBV7-9 to TRBJ2-1; D not certain. The germline V and J ends were trimmed by 4 bases and 9 bases, with 7 bases remaining between them. CDR1 is SEHNR and CDR2 is FQNEAQ in the germline V gene (reference sequence). The CDR3 sequence is 11 residues long. CDR3 DNA sequence: TGTGCCAGCAGCTCCACCAGTGAGCAGTTCTTC. As protein: CASSSTSEQFF.

In this sample, this clonotype turned up once. One end of the junction does not line up with germline, which may come from a read error. The chain combines TRBV3-1 with TRBJ2-1; 8 nucleotides agree with TRBD2. Germline CDR1 and CDR2: LGHDT and YNNKEL (reference sequence). This CDR3 region has 13 residues. Here the CDR3 reads CTSSQDRGGEQFF. DNA for the CDR3: TGTACCAGCAGCCAAGATCGGGGGGGTGAGCAGTTCTTC.

The table lists this clonotype with a few counts. The chain links TRBV7-2 to TRBJ2-1; D might be TRBD1 or TRBD2, each matching 5 bases. This CDR3 contains 14 residues. Per the germline V gene, CDR1 is SGHTA and CDR2 is FQGNSA. V gave up 4 bases and J gave up 8 bases, with 15 bases separating them. CDR3 in DNA: TGTGCCAGCAGCTCTGGGGGTAGGATCGATGAGCAGTTCTTC. It encodes CASSSGGRIDEQFF.

V and J are TRBV2 and TRBJ2-1; tentative D call: TRBD1 (6 bases). Trimming shortened V by 3 bases and J by 7 bases, and 13 bases separated the two germline ends. Germline V CDR1 and CDR2: SNHLY, FYNNEI. The CDR3 loop spans 14 amino acids. The CDR3 here is CASSDHLGANEQFF. CDR3 in DNA: TGTGCCAGCAGTGACCACCTGGGGGCAAATGAGCAGTTCTTC.

The chain is built from TRBV5-1 and TRBJ1-1, with a possible D match to TRBD1 (6 bases). In germline, CDR1 is SGHRS, CDR2 YFSETQ. V was cut by 2 bases and J by 4 bases, with 15 bases left in between. This CDR3 region has 15 residues. The CDR3 sequence: CASSFEGDRGTEAFF. The CDR3 DNA reads as TGCGCCAGCAGCTTTGAGGGGGACCGTGGCACTGAAGCTTTCTTT.

This clonotype was counted once. Being one base from a much bigger clone, this may be a read error. The chain recombines TRBV20-1 with TRBJ2-7, with 7 bases matching TRBD1. The CDR3 is made up of 14 amino acids. Trimming cost V 2 bases and J 9 bases; bases outside gene matches: 13. Germline loops: CDR1 DFQATT, CDR2 SNEGSKA (reference sequence). CDR3 coding DNA: TGCAGTGCTAGAAGCGCAGGGGGAATCAACGCGCAGTACTTC. Amino acids: CSARSAGGINAQYF.